The source of this T cell receptor beta chain is a study of technical replicates of blood from four donors. The data were produced by immunoSEQ multiplex PCR, yet TCRdb's version contains in-frame clones alone and is incomplete. The table records 53,000 or so clones, 86% of them present only once. The sample holds a few counts of this clone. Germline V CDR1 and CDR2: SGDLS, YYNGEE. The germline V and J ends were trimmed by 0 bases and 4 bases, with 7 bases remaining between them. This CDR3 is 13 amino acids long. The TCR was taken from a human donor in good health. Some clones in this sample may be carry-over from other donors' samples. The specimen sequenced was PBMCs. The chain combines TRBV9 with TRBJ1-1; possible D gene TRBD1, 5 bases. Here the CDR3 DNA reads TGTGCCAGCAGCGTAGTAGACAGCACTGAAGCTTTCTTT. Translated: CASSVVDSTEAFF.